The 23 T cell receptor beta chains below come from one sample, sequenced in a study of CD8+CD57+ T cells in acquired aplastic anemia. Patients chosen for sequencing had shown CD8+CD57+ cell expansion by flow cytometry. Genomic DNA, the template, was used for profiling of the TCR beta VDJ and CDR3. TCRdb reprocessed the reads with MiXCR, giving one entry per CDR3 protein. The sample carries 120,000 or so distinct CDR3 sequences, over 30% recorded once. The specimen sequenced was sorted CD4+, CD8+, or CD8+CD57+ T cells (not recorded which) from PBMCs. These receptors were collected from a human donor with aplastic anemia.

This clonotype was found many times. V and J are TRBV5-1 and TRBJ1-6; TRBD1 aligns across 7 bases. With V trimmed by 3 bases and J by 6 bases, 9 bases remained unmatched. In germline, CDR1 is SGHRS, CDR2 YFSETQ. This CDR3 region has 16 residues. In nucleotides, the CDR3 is TGCGCCAGCAGCTGGGGGTCAGGGGGGGTTAATTCACCCCTCCACTTT. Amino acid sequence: CASSWGSGGVNSPLHF. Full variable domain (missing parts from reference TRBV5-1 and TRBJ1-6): KAGVTQTPRYLIKTRGQQVTLSCSPISGHRSVSWYQQTPGQGLQFLFEYFSETQRNKGNFPGRFSGRQFSNSRSEMNVSTLELGDSALYLCASSWGSGGVNSPLHFGNGTRLTVT.

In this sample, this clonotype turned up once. CDR3 bases: TGTGCCATCAGTGAAAGAGGGACGGTAGTTGAAGCTTTCTTT. This translates into CAISERGTVVEAFF. This chain joins TRBV10-3 and TRBJ1-1, with D maybe TRBD1 (5 bases). Germline V gene lookup returns CDR1 ENHRY and CDR2 SYGVKD. CDR3 length: 14 residues. With 3 bases removed from V and 7 bases from J, the gap between germline ends came to 15 bases.

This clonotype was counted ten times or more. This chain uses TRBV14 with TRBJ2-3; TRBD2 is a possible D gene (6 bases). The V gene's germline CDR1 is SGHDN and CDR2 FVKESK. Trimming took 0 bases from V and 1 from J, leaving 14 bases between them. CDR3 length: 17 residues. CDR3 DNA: TGTGCCAGCAGCCAAGATCGACTAGGTTTTCGCACAGATACGCAGTATTTT. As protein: CASSQDRLGFRTDTQYF.

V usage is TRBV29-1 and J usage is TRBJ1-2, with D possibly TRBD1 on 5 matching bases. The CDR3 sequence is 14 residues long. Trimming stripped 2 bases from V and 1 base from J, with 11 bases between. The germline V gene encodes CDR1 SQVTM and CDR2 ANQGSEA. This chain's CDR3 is CSVERRANNYGYTF. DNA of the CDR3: TGCAGCGTTGAACGCAGGGCGAATAACTATGGCTACACCTTC.

The CDR3 loop is CATRTSGSSDTQYF. The CDR3 coding sequence is TGTGCCACCAGGACTAGCGGGAGTTCAGATACGCAGTATTTT. V is TRBV24-1 and J is TRBJ2-3; TRBD2 agrees at 12 bases. Trimming removed 7 bases from V and 4 bases from J; junction bases left unmatched: 2. CDR1 is KGHDR and CDR2 is SFDVKD in the germline V gene. The CDR3 is made up of 14 amino acids.

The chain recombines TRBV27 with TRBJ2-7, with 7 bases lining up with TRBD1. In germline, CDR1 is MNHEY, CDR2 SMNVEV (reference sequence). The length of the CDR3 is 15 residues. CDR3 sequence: CASSTRTGSTYKQYV. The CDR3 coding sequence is TGTGCCAGCAGTACCCGGACAGGATCAACCTACAAGCAGTACGTC.

Here the CDR3 reads CASSMGQGGGNEQFF. CDR3 sequence (DNA): TGTGCCAGTAGTATGGGACAGGGAGGTGGGAATGAGCAGTTCTTC. V gene TRBV19 combines with J gene TRBJ2-1; 9 nucleotides agree with TRBD1. V was pared by 3 bases and J by 7 bases, with 7 bases of the junction left unmatched. The germline V gene encodes CDR1 LNHDA and CDR2 SQIVND (reference sequence). This CDR3 spans 15 amino acids.

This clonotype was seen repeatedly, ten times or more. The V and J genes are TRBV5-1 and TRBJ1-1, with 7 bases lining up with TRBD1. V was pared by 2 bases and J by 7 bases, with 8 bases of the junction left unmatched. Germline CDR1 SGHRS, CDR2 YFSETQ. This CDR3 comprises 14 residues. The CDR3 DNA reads TGCGCCAGCAGCTTTGCCGACAGGGAAGTTGAAGCTTTCTTT. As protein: CASSFADREVEAFF.

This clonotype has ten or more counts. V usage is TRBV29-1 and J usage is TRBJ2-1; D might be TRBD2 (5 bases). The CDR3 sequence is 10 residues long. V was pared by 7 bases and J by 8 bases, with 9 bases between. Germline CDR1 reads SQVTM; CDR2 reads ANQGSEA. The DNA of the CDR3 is TGCAGCGCAATGAGGGATGAGCAGTTCTTC. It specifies CSAMRDEQFF.

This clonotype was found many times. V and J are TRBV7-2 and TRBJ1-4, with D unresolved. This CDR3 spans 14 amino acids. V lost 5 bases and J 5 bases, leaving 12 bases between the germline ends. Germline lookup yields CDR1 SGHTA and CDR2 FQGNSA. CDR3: CASSRDTRNEKLFF. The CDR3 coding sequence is TGTGCCAGCAGCCGCGACACTCGAAATGAAAAACTGTTTTTT.

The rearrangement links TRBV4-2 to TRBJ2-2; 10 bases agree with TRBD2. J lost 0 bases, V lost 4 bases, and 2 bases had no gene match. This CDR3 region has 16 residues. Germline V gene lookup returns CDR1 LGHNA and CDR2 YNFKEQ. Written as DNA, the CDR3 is TGTGCCAGCAGCCCTAGCGGGGGCACGAACACCGGGGAGCTGTTTTTT. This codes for CASSPSGGTNTGELFF.

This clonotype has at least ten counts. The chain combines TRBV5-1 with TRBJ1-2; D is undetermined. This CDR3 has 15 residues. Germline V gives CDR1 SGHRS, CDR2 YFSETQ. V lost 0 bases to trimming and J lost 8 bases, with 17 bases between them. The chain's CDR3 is CASSLASWREEGYTF. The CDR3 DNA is TGCGCCAGCAGCTTGGCCAGTTGGAGGGAGGAAGGCTACACCTTC.

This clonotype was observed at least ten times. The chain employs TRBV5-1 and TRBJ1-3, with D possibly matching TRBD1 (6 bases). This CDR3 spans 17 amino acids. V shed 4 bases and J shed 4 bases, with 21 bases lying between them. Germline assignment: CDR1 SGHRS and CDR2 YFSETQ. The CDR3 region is CASSPFTGRTIGNTIYF. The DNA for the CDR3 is TGCGCCAGCAGCCCCTTTACAGGGAGGACAATCGGAAACACCATATATTTT.

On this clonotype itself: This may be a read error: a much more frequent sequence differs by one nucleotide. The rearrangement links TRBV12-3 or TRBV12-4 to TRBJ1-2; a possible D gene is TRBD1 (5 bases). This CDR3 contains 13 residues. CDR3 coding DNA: TGTGCCAGCAGTTACACAGGCGACTATGGCTGCACCTTC. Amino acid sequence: CASSYTGDYGCTF.

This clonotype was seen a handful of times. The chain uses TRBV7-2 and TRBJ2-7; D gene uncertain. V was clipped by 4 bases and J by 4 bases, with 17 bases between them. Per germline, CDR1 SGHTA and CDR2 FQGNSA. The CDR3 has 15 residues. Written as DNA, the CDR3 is TGTGCCAGCAGCTCGTCCCTTGGCGCGTGGTACGAGCAGTACTTC. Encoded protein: CASSSSLGAWYEQYF. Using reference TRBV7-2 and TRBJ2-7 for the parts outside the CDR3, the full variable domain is GAGVSQSPSNKVTEKGKDVELRCDPISGHTALYWYRQSLGQGLEFLIYFQGNSAPDKSGLPSDRFSAERTGGSVSTLTIQRTQQEDSAVYLCASSSSLGAWYEQYFGPGTRLTVT.

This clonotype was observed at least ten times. The CDR3 region has the DNA TGTGCCAGCAGTTTAACAGGGGTGAATCAGCCCCAGCATTTT. Amino acids: CASSLTGVNQPQHF. The chain carries TRBV27 and TRBJ1-5, with 7 positions matching TRBD1. The CDR3 sequence is 14 residues long. With V trimmed by 2 bases and J by 4 bases, 2 bases remained unmatched. Germline CDR1 and CDR2: MNHEY and SMNVEV (reference sequence).

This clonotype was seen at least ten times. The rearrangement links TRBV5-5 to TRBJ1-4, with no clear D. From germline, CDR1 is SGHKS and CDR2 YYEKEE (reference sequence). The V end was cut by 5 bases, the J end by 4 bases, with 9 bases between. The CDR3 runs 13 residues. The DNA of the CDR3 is TGTGCCAGCAGTTGGCAGAGTAATGAAAAACTGTTTTTT. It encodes CASSWQSNEKLFF.

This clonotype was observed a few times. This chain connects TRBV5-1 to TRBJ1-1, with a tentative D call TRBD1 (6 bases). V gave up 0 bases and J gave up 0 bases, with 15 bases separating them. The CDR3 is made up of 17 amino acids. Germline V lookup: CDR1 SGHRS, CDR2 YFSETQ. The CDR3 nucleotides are TGCGCCAGCAGCTTGGGTTTTCAGGGGCGGATGAACACTGAAGCTTTCTTT. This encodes CASSLGFQGRMNTEAFF.

CDR3 DNA sequence: TGTGCCACCAGTGAACAAGGGGGAGGCAATGAGCAGTTCTTC. Its protein product is CATSEQGGGNEQFF. The rearrangement joins TRBV24-1 to TRBJ2-1; D is perhaps TRBD1 or TRBD2 (6 bases each). The CDR3 totals 14 residues. Germline V gene lookup returns CDR1 KGHDR and CDR2 SFDVKD. Trimming pared 4 bases from V and 6 bases from J, leaving 12 bases between.

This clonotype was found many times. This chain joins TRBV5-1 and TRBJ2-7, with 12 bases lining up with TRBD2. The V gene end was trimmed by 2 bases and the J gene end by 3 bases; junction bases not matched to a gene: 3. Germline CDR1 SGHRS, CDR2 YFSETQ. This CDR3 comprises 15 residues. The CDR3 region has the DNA TGCGCCAGCAGCTTTCCTAGCGGGGGGGTCTACGAGCAGTACTTC. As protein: CASSFPSGGVYEQYF.

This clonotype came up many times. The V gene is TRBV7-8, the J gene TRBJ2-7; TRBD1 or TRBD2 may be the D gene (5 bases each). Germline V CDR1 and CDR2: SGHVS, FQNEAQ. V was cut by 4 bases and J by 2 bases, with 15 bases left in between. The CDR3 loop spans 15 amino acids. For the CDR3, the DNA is TGTGCCAGCAGCTCCACCGGGACGAGAGCCTACGAGCAGTACTTC. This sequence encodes CASSSTGTRAYEQYF.

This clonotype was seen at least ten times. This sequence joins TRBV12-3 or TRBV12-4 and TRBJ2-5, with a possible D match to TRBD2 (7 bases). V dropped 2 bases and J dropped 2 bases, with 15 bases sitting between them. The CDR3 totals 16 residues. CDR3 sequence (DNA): TGTGCCAGCAGTTTACGTCTCGGGGGGCCACAAGAGACCCAGTACTTC. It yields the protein CASSLRLGGPQETQYF.

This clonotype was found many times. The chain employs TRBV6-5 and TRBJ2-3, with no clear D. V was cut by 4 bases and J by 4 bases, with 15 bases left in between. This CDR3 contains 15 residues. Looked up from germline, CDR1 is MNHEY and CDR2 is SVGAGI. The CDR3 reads CASSFLARAADTQYF. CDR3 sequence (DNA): TGTGCCAGCAGTTTCCTCGCCCGGGCGGCAGATACGCAGTATTTT.